This T cell receptor beta chain was recovered during a study of technical replicates of blood from a handful of donors. Germline CDR1 and CDR2: LNHDA and SQIVND (reference sequence). The V gene end was trimmed by 2 bases and the J gene end by 2 bases; junction bases not matched to a gene: 6. The CDR3 length is 16 residues. Assay: immunoSEQ multiplex PCR; the TCRdb copy retains only in-frame clones and omits some. Seen here are approximately 15,000 clones, over 80% observed once, and the top ten hold 9.5% to 15%. The rearrangement links TRBV19 to TRBJ2-7, with TRBD2 identical over 10 bases. The receptor was derived from a human donor in good health. Sequenced: PBMCs. The DNA for the CDR3 is TGTGCCAGTAGTATAAAGGTAACTAGCGGGACCTACGAGCAGTACTTC. Translated: CASSIKVTSGTYEQYF. Drawing the rest from reference TRBV19 and TRBJ2-7, the complete variable domain is DGGITQSPKYLFRKEGQNVTLSCEQNLNHDAMYWYRQDPGQGLRLIYYSQIVNDFQKGDIAEGYSVSREKKESFPLTVTSAQKNPTAFYLCASSIKVTSGTYEQYFGPGTRLTVT.